What follows are 29 T cell receptor beta chains derived from one specimen sequenced in a study of Ad26.COV2.S vaccination and SARS-CoV-2 variants. Profiled with immunoSEQ multiplex PCR; TCRdb holds only in-frame clones, not every one. The sample has more than 250,000 clones; around 87% are singletons. Treatment given: 15 to 20 received Ad26.COV2.S at low or high dose, single or two shots; about 5 received placebo; per-sample allocation not given. The study sampled participants on day 63 after the first vaccine or placebo injection. Sequencing was performed on peripheral blood, taken in a trial of Ad26.COV2.S vaccine versus placebo. The receptors shown here come from a person aged 18-60 years who received the Ad26.COV2.S COVID-19 vaccine or a placebo.

The chain links TRBV2 to TRBJ1-4; 10 nucleotides line up with TRBD1. Looked up from germline, CDR1 is SNHLY and CDR2 is FYNNEI. With 9 bases clipped from V and 11 bases from J, the junction kept 12 bases outside the gene matches. This CDR3 has 14 amino acids. For the CDR3, the DNA is TGTGCCAGATCAACAGGGACAGGGGAAGAGAAACTGTTTTTT. It codes for CARSTGTGEEKLFF.

This chain connects TRBV2 to TRBJ1-1; the D gene is possibly TRBD1 (5 bases). The length of the CDR3 is 15 residues. With 2 bases removed from V and 0 bases from J, the gap between germline ends came to 10 bases. Germline loops: CDR1 SNHLY, CDR2 FYNNEI. The CDR3 region has the DNA TGTGCCAGCAGTGAATCTCAGGGTATGAACACTGAAGCTTTCTTT. Amino acid sequence: CASSESQGMNTEAFF.

The CDR3 DNA reads as TGTGCCACCTCACCTGGGGGAGGCTACGAGCAGTACTTC. This gives the protein CATSPGGGYEQYF. This chain uses TRBV15 with TRBJ2-7; D may be TRBD2 (6 bases). V lost 8 bases and J lost 3, with 14 bases in between. The V gene's germline CDR1 is LNHNV and CDR2 YYDKDF (reference sequence). The CDR3 sequence is 13 residues long.

The V call is TRBV5-1, the J call TRBJ1-2; tentative D call: TRBD1 (5 bases). CDR3 length equals 13 residues. V dropped 5 bases and J dropped 6 bases, with 14 bases sitting between them. Germline V gene sequence: CDR1 SGHRS, CDR2 YFSETQ. The DNA for the CDR3 is TGCGCCAGCAGTGGCAGGGTAACCCATGGCTACACCTTC. This codes for CASSGRVTHGYTF.

The J gene is TRBJ1-2, the V gene TRBV5-1; a weak D match, TRBD1 (5 bases). CDR1 and CDR2 from the germline V gene are SGHRS and YFSETQ. V lost 0 bases, J lost 2 bases, and 11 bases lay in between. The CDR3 consists of 15 residues. The CDR3 protein is CASSLVAGTNYGYTF. The CDR3 DNA follows: TGCGCCAGCAGCTTGGTGGCAGGGACGAACTATGGCTACACCTTC. The full variable domain, completed using reference TRBV5-1 and TRBJ1-2, is KAGVTQTPRYLIKTRGQQVTLSCSPISGHRSVSWYQQTPGQGLQFLFEYFSETQRNKGNFPGRFSGRQFSNSRSEMNVSTLELGDSALYLCASSLVAGTNYGYTFGSGTRLTVV.

This clone has a single count. V gene TRBV5-4 combines with J gene TRBJ2-1, with TRBD2 matching over 10 bases. The CDR3 totals 17 residues. The germline V gene encodes CDR1 SGHNT and CDR2 YYREEE (reference sequence). J was trimmed by 6 bases and V by 5 bases; bases with no gene match: 14. CDR3 coding DNA: TGTGCCAGCAGTCCCCGTCAATCTAGCGGGGGTTTCAATGAGCAGTTCTTC. It is translated as CASSPRQSSGGFNEQFF. Filled out from reference TRBV5-4 and TRBJ2-1, the complete variable domain reads ETGVTQSPTHLIKTRGQQVTLRCSSQSGHNTVSWYQQALGQGPQFIFQYYREEENGRGNFPPRFSGLQFPNYSSELNVNALELDDSALYLCASSPRQSSGGFNEQFFGPGTRLTVL.

The chain has TRBV11-2 and TRBJ1-2; maybe TRBD1 (5 bases). Germline-derived CDR1 and CDR2 are SGHAT and FQNNGV. Trimming cost V 0 bases and J 4 bases, with 6 bases left between them. The CDR3 contains 13 residues. CDR3 DNA: TGTGCCAGCAGCTTAGACAGGGTCTATGGCTACACCTTC. This gives the protein CASSLDRVYGYTF.

The V call is TRBV27, the J call TRBJ2-5; D is ambiguous. Germline values: CDR1 MNHEY, CDR2 SMNVEV (reference sequence). The CDR3 has 16 amino acids. The germline V and J ends were trimmed by 3 bases and 5 bases, with 19 bases remaining between them. The CDR3 protein is CASSFPRLQLTETQYF. DNA for the CDR3: TGTGCCAGCAGTTTCCCGCGGCTACAGCTTACCGAGACCCAGTACTTC.

This chain's CDR3 is CASSYGDRGTNYGYTF. The CDR3 DNA reads as TGTGCCAGCAGTTACGGGGACAGGGGGACTAACTATGGCTACACCTTC. V gene TRBV6-5 combines with J gene TRBJ1-2; TRBD1 agrees at 11 bases. V was pared by 2 bases and J by 0 bases, with 2 bases of the junction left unmatched. The CDR3 totals 16 residues. Germline V lookup: CDR1 MNHEY, CDR2 SVGAGI.

The J gene is TRBJ2-1, the V gene TRBV7-3; D not certain. Germline V CDR1 and CDR2: SGHTA, FQGTGA. The germline V and J ends were trimmed by 4 bases and 4 bases, with 14 bases remaining between them. The CDR3 is made up of 15 amino acids. The CDR3 protein is CASSSTQDGYNEQFF. CDR3 nucleotide sequence: TGTGCCAGCAGCTCGACTCAGGACGGGTACAATGAGCAGTTCTTC. Filled out from reference TRBV7-3 and TRBJ2-1, the complete variable domain reads GAGVSQTPSNKVTEKGKYVELRCDPISGHTALYWYRQSLGQGPEFLIYFQGTGAADDSGLPNDRFFAVRPEGSVSTLKIQRTERGDSAVYLCASSSTQDGYNEQFFGPGTRLTVL.

This chain links TRBV7-9 with TRBJ1-6, with a weak D call TRBD1 (6 bases). The V end lost 1 base, the J end lost 0 bases, and 7 bases lay between the germline ends. The length of the CDR3 is 16 residues. Germline V CDR1 and CDR2: SEHNR, FQNEAQ (reference sequence). CDR3 in DNA: TGTGCCAGCAGCTTAGGACAGGACTCCTATAATTCACCCCTCCACTTT. It yields the protein CASSLGQDSYNSPLHF. Using reference TRBV7-9 and TRBJ1-6 for the parts outside the CDR3, the full variable domain is DTGVSQNPRHKITKRGQNVTFRCDPISEHNRLYWYRQTLGQGPEFLTYFQNEAQLEKSRLLSDRFSAERPKGSFSTLEIQRTEQGDSAMYLCASSLGQDSYNSPLHFGNGTRLTVT.

V is TRBV4-1 and J is TRBJ1-3; maybe TRBD1 (5 bases). This CDR3 contains 15 residues. Trimming shortened V by 11 bases and J by 0 bases, and 17 bases separated the two germline ends. Germline V lookup: CDR1 MGHRA, CDR2 YSYEKL. CDR3 region: CASSWDGNSGNTIYF. In DNA, the CDR3 is TGCGCCTCTTCTTGGGACGGGAACTCTGGAAACACCATATATTTT.

This clone was picked up one time. The chain couples TRBV5-1 to TRBJ1-1, with D tentatively TRBD1 (6 bases). Trimming stripped 0 bases from V and 2 bases from J, with 11 bases between. The CDR3 is made up of 15 amino acids. CDR1 SGHRS and CDR2 YFSETQ come from the germline V gene. CDR3: CASSLVLGANTEAFF. CDR3 in DNA: TGCGCCAGCAGCTTGGTATTGGGGGCCAACACTGAAGCTTTCTTT.

This clone was counted a few times. J is TRBJ1-5 and V is TRBV7-9; 7 bases line up with TRBD1. The CDR3 covers 16 residues. V shed 9 bases, J shed 2 bases, and the junction held 13 bases outside the gene matches. Germline CDR1 SEHNR, CDR2 FQNEAQ (reference sequence). CDR3 region: CARRRQGGLCNQPQHF. The CDR3 bases are TGTGCCAGACGAAGACAGGGAGGACTATGCAATCAGCCCCAGCATTTT.

The J gene is TRBJ2-2, the V gene TRBV19; TRBD2 might be the D (5 bases). This CDR3 spans 16 amino acids. The germline gives CDR1 LNHDA, CDR2 SQIVND (reference sequence). Trimming left V 3 bases short and J 4 bases short, with 15 bases between. CDR3 protein: CASSMILRAATGELFF. The CDR3 DNA reads as TGTGCCAGTAGTATGATTTTGAGGGCGGCCACCGGGGAGCTGTTTTTT.

The CDR3 region is CASRGLQGAKEKLFF. In DNA form, the CDR3 reads TGTGCCAGCAGAGGTTTACAGGGGGCGAAAGAAAAACTGTTTTTT. V usage is TRBV2 and J usage is TRBJ1-4, with 9 bases lining up with TRBD1. V lost 6 bases, J lost 8 bases, and 10 bases stayed unmatched. CDR3 size: 15 residues. Germline lookup yields CDR1 SNHLY and CDR2 FYNNEI.

This chain uses TRBV27 with TRBJ2-3, with D hard to call. Germline loops: CDR1 MNHEY, CDR2 SMNVEV (reference sequence). Deletions cut 2 bases from V and 0 bases from J, with 6 bases between. The CDR3 length is 14 residues. CDR3 coding DNA: TGTGCCAGCAGTTTACCCTACAGCACAGATACGCAGTATTTT. Amino acid sequence: CASSLPYSTDTQYF.

V is TRBV25-1 and J is TRBJ2-5, with D perhaps matching TRBD1 (5 bases). V lost 5 bases, J lost 5 bases, and 21 bases lay in between. This CDR3 is 16 amino acids long. Germline V gene lookup returns CDR1 MGHDK and CDR2 SYGVNS. The CDR3 here is CASSTRAKGVRETQYF. As DNA, the CDR3 is TGTGCCAGCAGTACCCGGGCGAAAGGGGTGAGGGAGACCCAGTACTTC.

This chain joins TRBV7-2 and TRBJ2-5; D perhaps matches TRBD2 (6 bases). This CDR3 has 15 amino acids. Trimming removed 4 bases from V and 1 base from J, with 13 bases in between. Looked up from germline, CDR1 is SGHTA and CDR2 is FQGNSA. Here the CDR3 reads CASSYPGVRQETQYF. The CDR3 DNA sequence: TGTGCCAGCAGCTACCCGGGGGTCCGCCAAGAGACCCAGTACTTC.

The chain links TRBV5-1 to TRBJ2-7; tentative D call: TRBD1 (6 bases). CDR3 length equals 14 residues. Trimming took 3 bases from V and 5 from J, leaving 15 bases between them. The germline CDR1 and CDR2 sequences are SGHRS and YFSETQ. CDR3 nucleotide sequence: TGCGCCAGCAGCTGGGGGCAGGGTCGGGACGAGCAGTACTTC. Amino acid sequence: CASSWGQGRDEQYF. The full variable domain, completed using reference TRBV5-1 and TRBJ2-7, is KAGVTQTPRYLIKTRGQQVTLSCSPISGHRSVSWYQQTPGQGLQFLFEYFSETQRNKGNFPGRFSGRQFSNSRSEMNVSTLELGDSALYLCASSWGQGRDEQYFGPGTRLTVT.

In its sample, this clone was seen once. The chain links TRBV25-1 to TRBJ2-7; 7 bases are shared with TRBD2. CDR3 length equals 16 residues. J gave up 0 bases and V 6 bases, and 11 bases lay outside the gene matches. Germline CDR1 MGHDK, CDR2 SYGVNS. The CDR3 DNA follows: TGTGCCAGCAGCCAACCGAGCGGGGCTAGCTCCTACGAGCAGTACTTC. Its protein product is CASSQPSGASSYEQYF.

The chain joins TRBV6-5 to TRBJ2-7, with 8 bases lining up with TRBD1. Trimming at V came to 6 bases and at J to 4 bases, leaving 5 bases not matched to a gene. This CDR3 is built from 13 residues. Looked up from germline, CDR1 is MNHEY and CDR2 is SVGAGI. CDR3 residues: CASRRDRWYEQYF. In DNA, the CDR3 is TGTGCCAGCAGACGGGACAGGTGGTACGAGCAGTACTTC.

The chain recombines TRBV5-1 with TRBJ2-7, with 10 bases that match TRBD2. Germline assignment: CDR1 SGHRS and CDR2 YFSETQ. This CDR3 has 16 amino acids. The J segment lost 2 bases and the V segment lost 0 bases, leaving 5 bases of the junction unmatched. CDR3 sequence reads: CASSLAIAGGTYEQYF. As DNA, the CDR3 is TGCGCCAGCAGCTTGGCAATAGCGGGAGGAACCTACGAGCAGTACTTC.

The gene calls are TRBV7-9 and TRBJ1-1; TRBD1 agrees at 8 bases. The length of the CDR3 is 14 residues. The trim removed 5 bases at V and 8 bases at J, leaving 10 bases unmatched. The germline V gene has CDR1 SEHNR and CDR2 FQNEAQ (reference sequence). The CDR3 DNA sequence: TGTGCCAGCAGCCACAATTTGGACAGGGAAGAAGCTTTCTTT. It yields the protein CASSHNLDREEAFF.

The J gene is TRBJ1-4, the V gene TRBV18; D is unresolved. The CDR3 sequence is 15 residues long. Trimming left V 1 base short and J 0 bases short, with 6 bases between. CDR1 and CDR2 (germline): KGHSH, LQKENI. CDR3 bases: TGTGCCAGCTCACCACAAGACGCAACTAATGAAAAACTGTTTTTT. Its protein product is CASSPQDATNEKLFF.

The J gene is TRBJ2-1, the V gene TRBV4-2; a weak D match, TRBD2 (6 bases). The CDR3 extends over 15 amino acids. In germline, CDR1 is LGHNA, CDR2 YNFKEQ. V was shortened by 1 base and J by 8 bases, with 15 bases between the two germline ends. The CDR3: CASSQVTGEWYEQFF. In DNA, the CDR3 is TGTGCCAGCAGCCAAGTTACGGGAGAGTGGTATGAGCAGTTCTTC.

V usage is TRBV12-3 or TRBV12-4 and J usage is TRBJ1-2; no definite D call. V lost 5 bases and J lost 2, with 9 bases in between. This CDR3 has 13 amino acids. The CDR3 DNA is TGTGCCAGCAGTATAGGACTCAACTATGGCTACACCTTC. Its translation: CASSIGLNYGYTF.

The chain is built from TRBV19 and TRBJ1-5; unclear D gene. The germline gives CDR1 LNHDA, CDR2 SQIVND (reference sequence). The germline V and J ends were trimmed by 8 bases and 5 bases, with 16 bases remaining between them. The CDR3 consists of 14 residues. The CDR3 DNA sequence: TGTGCCAGTCGTGGAGGGCTGGGAGATCAGCCCCAGCATTTT. Its translation: CASRGGLGDQPQHF.

The V and J genes are TRBV29-1 and TRBJ2-5; 7 bases agree with TRBD2. Germline-derived CDR1 and CDR2 are SQVTM and ANQGSEA. The junction had 8 bases not matched to a gene; V was cut back by 5 bases and J by 11 bases. The CDR3 covers 11 residues. This chain's CDR3 is CSVPRGEGQYF. DNA of the CDR3: TGCAGCGTTCCTCGCGGGGAGGGGCAGTACTTC.